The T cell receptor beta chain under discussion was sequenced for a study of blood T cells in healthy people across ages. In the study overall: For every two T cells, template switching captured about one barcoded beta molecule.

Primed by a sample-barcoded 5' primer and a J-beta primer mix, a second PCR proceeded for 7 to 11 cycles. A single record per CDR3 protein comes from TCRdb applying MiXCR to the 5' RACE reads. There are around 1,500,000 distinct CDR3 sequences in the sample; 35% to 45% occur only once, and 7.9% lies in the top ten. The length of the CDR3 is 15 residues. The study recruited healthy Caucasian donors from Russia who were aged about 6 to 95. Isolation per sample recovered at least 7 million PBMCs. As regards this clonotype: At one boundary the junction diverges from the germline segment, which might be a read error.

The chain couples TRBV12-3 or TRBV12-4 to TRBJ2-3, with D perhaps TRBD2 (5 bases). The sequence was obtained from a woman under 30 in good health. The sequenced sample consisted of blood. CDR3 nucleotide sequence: TGTGCCAGCAGAATCACTAGTAGCCCCACAGAGACGCAGTATTTT. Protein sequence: CASRITSSPTETQYF.